The following is a T cell receptor (beta chain) sequence with its context. Its antigen is not known. Antiretroviral therapy had run roughly three months, about 14 weeks, before follow-up blood collection. The repertoire came from unfractionated whole blood and reflected all unsorted peripheral T cells. This sample is part of a study of HIV-infected patients and healthy controls. About 450 ng RNA was reverse transcribed with alpha and beta constant-region primers. Alpha and beta chain libraries were made separately by chain-specific third strand synthesis with multiplexing indices. All rearrangements within a chain used one primer pair; cDNA molecules carried barcodes. TCRdb fed the 5' RACE reads into MiXCR, producing one record per CDR3 protein. Seen here are about 7,000 distinct CDR3 sequences, about 8.6% observed once, and the top ten hold around 20%. Overall study results and limits: CMV-associated CDR3s mostly grew nonsignificantly during therapy, while HIV-associated CDR3s declined significantly. Study cohorts differed slightly in age and sex, but this did not explain diversity differences.

This sample comprised blood, obtained during antiretroviral therapy. This sequence was found in an adult with HIV infection.

The CDR3 loop reads CASSVDRLLAGGYTGELFF. As DNA, the CDR3 is TGTGCCAGCAGCGTAGACAGACTACTAGCGGGAGGATACACCGGGGAGCTGTTTTTT. This chain connects TRBV9 to TRBJ2-2; 12 nucleotides match TRBD2. This CDR3 is 19 amino acids long. Per germline, CDR1 SGDLS and CDR2 YYNGEE. V shed 0 bases and J 3 bases; nucleotides not matched to a gene: 9.